Listed below are T cell receptor beta chains from one sample, sequenced in a study of T cells after yellow fever vaccination. MiXCR was run by TCRdb on the 5' RACE reads, yielding one entry per CDR3 protein. Of 450,000 to 550,000 distinct CDR3 sequences in the sample, just over 20% were seen once. Here the sequenced sample was PBMCs, taken more than 20 days after the first yellow fever vaccination. The source of these receptors is a man between 18 and 29 years old who received the YFV17D yellow fever vaccine. Each CDR3 is given with its conserved first and last residue. The order of the fields is V gene, J gene, clone size, D gene, CDR3 protein, CDR3 DNA. A D gene is named only where the DNA matches it firmly. Clone size appears in some rows only: once, few, many, or a class for an expanded clone.

v_call: TRBV5-1; j_call: TRBJ2-5; clone_size: -; d_call: -; cdr3_aa: CASSSGVQETQYF; cdr3_nt: TGTGCCAGCAGTTCGGGGGTCCAAGAGACCCAGTACTTC
v_call: TRBV5-1; j_call: TRBJ2-1; clone_size: many; d_call: TRBD1; cdr3_aa: CASSLTGEYNEQFF; cdr3_nt: TGCGCCAGCAGCTTGACAGGGGAGTACAATGAGCAGTTCTTC
v_call: TRBV20-1; j_call: TRBJ2-7; clone_size: -; d_call: TRBD2; cdr3_aa: CSAQPVLSGGSYEQYF; cdr3_nt: TGCAGTGCCCAACCCGTACTGTCGGGGGGTTCCTACGAGCAGTACTTC
v_call: TRBV5-4; j_call: TRBJ2-5; clone_size: -; d_call: TRBD1; cdr3_aa: CASSLDAGRGPQETQYF; cdr3_nt: TGTGCCAGCAGCTTGGATGCGGGTAGGGGGCCCCAAGAGACCCAGTACTTC
v_call: TRBV5-1; j_call: TRBJ2-3; clone_size: few; d_call: -; cdr3_aa: CASSLGLGGDTQYF; cdr3_nt: TGCGCCAGCAGCTTGGGACTAGGAGGAGATACGCAGTATTTT
v_call: TRBV29-1; j_call: TRBJ2-1; clone_size: -; d_call: TRBD2; cdr3_aa: CSASGLAGRPSYNEQFF; cdr3_nt: TGCAGCGCGTCGGGACTAGCGGGGCGACCCTCGTACAATGAGCAGTTCTTC
v_call: TRBV10-2; j_call: TRBJ1-1; clone_size: -; d_call: -; cdr3_aa: CASSVTGRLEGAFF; cdr3_nt: TGCGCCAGCAGTGTAACAGGGAGATTGGAAGGAGCTTTCTTT
v_call: TRBV11-2; j_call: TRBJ2-1; clone_size: few; d_call: TRBD2; cdr3_aa: CASSPAASGSSEQFF; cdr3_nt: TGTGCCAGCAGCCCCGCAGCTAGCGGGAGTAGTGAGCAGTTCTTC
v_call: TRBV11-2; j_call: TRBJ2-1; clone_size: -; d_call: TRBD2; cdr3_aa: CASSLDSGGSSYNEQFF; cdr3_nt: TGTGCCAGCAGCTTAGATAGCGGGGGGAGCTCCTACAATGAGCAGTTCTTC
v_call: TRBV7-9; j_call: TRBJ1-6; clone_size: few; d_call: -; cdr3_aa: CASSASGGGPNSPLHF; cdr3_nt: TGTGCCAGCAGCGCCAGCGGGGGGGGCCCGAATTCACCCCTCCACTTT
v_call: TRBV19; j_call: TRBJ1-1; clone_size: few; d_call: -; cdr3_aa: CATIKYPRRPNTEAFF; cdr3_nt: TGTGCCACCATAAAGTACCCCCGTCGGCCCAACACTGAAGCTTTCTTT
v_call: TRBV7-2; j_call: TRBJ2-2; clone_size: few; d_call: -; cdr3_aa: CASSLARYSGELFF; cdr3_nt: TGTGCCAGCAGCTTAGCCCGTTATTCCGGGGAGCTGTTTTTT
v_call: TRBV24-1; j_call: TRBJ1-5; clone_size: few; d_call: TRBD1; cdr3_aa: CAIGQGLNQPQHF; cdr3_nt: TGTGCCATCGGACAGGGGCTCAATCAGCCCCAGCATTTT
v_call: TRBV27; j_call: TRBJ1-6; clone_size: many; d_call: -; cdr3_aa: CASSPINSPLHF; cdr3_nt: TGTGCCAGCAGTCCGATTAATTCACCCCTCCACTTT
v_call: TRBV7-6; j_call: TRBJ2-2; clone_size: -; d_call: TRBD1; cdr3_aa: CASSPRDRDPTELFF; cdr3_nt: TGTGCCAGCAGCCCCCGGGACAGGGATCCCACGGAGCTGTTTTTT
v_call: TRBV4-2; j_call: TRBJ2-7; clone_size: -; d_call: -; cdr3_aa: CASSQGGKYEQYF; cdr3_nt: TGTGCCAGCAGCCAAGGGGGAAAATACGAGCAGTACTTC
v_call: TRBV9; j_call: TRBJ2-1; clone_size: -; d_call: TRBD2; cdr3_aa: CASSIEDSGGINEQFF; cdr3_nt: TGTGCCAGCAGCATAGAGGATAGCGGGGGTATTAATGAGCAGTTCTTC
v_call: TRBV5-6; j_call: TRBJ1-1; clone_size: -; d_call: -; cdr3_aa: CASSLESQGNTEAFF; cdr3_nt: TGTGCCAGCAGCTTGGAAAGTCAGGGTAACACTGAAGCTTTCTTT
v_call: TRBV6-2/TRBV6-3; j_call: TRBJ1-6; clone_size: many; d_call: -; cdr3_aa: CASSFREHSPLHF; cdr3_nt: TGTGCCAGCAGTTTCAGGGAACATTCACCCCTCCACTTT
v_call: TRBV6-5; j_call: TRBJ1-1; clone_size: -; d_call: -; cdr3_aa: CASSSWGGEAFF; cdr3_nt: TGTGCCAGCAGTTCCTGGGGGGGGGAAGCTTTCTTT
v_call: TRBV25-1; j_call: TRBJ1-2; clone_size: -; d_call: TRBD1; cdr3_aa: CASSESDRANYGYTF; cdr3_nt: TGTGCCAGCAGTGAATCAGACAGGGCTAACTATGGCTACACCTTC
v_call: TRBV11-2; j_call: TRBJ2-4; clone_size: -; d_call: -; cdr3_aa: CASSLEAIIAKNIQYF; cdr3_nt: TGTGCCAGCAGCTTAGAGGCGATAATAGCCAAAAACATTCAGTACTTC
v_call: TRBV9; j_call: TRBJ2-7; clone_size: -; d_call: -; cdr3_aa: CASSVEAENYEQYF; cdr3_nt: TGTGCCAGCAGCGTAGAAGCGGAAAACTACGAGCAGTACTTC
v_call: TRBV29-1; j_call: TRBJ2-3; clone_size: -; d_call: TRBD2; cdr3_aa: CSVEESGRADTQYF; cdr3_nt: TGCAGCGTTGAAGAAAGCGGGAGGGCAGATACGCAGTATTTT
v_call: TRBV28; j_call: TRBJ1-5; clone_size: -; d_call: -; cdr3_aa: CASSVGGASNQPQHF; cdr3_nt: TGTGCCAGCTCGGTCGGGGGAGCTAGCAATCAGCCCCAGCATTTT
v_call: TRBV3-1; j_call: TRBJ2-1; clone_size: many; d_call: TRBD1; cdr3_aa: CASSPWTGGINEQFF; cdr3_nt: TGTGCCAGCAGCCCGTGGACAGGGGGGATCAATGAGCAGTTCTTC
v_call: TRBV2; j_call: TRBJ2-5; clone_size: few; d_call: TRBD1; cdr3_aa: CASSDWEQGETQYF; cdr3_nt: TGTGCCAGCAGTGACTGGGAACAGGGGGAGACCCAGTACTTC
v_call: TRBV7-2; j_call: TRBJ2-3; clone_size: -; d_call: -; cdr3_aa: CASSFRALDTQYF; cdr3_nt: TGTGCCAGCAGCTTCCGAGCGTTAGATACGCAGTATTTT